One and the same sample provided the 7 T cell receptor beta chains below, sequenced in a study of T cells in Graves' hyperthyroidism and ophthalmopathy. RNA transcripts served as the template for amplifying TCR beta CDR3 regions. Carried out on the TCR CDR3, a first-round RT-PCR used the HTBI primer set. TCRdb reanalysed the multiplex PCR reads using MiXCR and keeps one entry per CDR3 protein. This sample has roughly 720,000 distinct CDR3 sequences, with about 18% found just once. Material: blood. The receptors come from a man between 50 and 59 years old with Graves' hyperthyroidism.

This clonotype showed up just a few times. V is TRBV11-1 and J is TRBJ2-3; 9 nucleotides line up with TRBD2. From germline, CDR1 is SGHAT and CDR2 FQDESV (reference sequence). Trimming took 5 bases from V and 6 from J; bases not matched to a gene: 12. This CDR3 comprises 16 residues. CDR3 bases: TGTGCCAGCAGCAAGACTAGCGGTCCTCTTGCGGATACGCAGTATTTT. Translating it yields CASSKTSGPLADTQYF. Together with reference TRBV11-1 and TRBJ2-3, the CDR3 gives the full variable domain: EAEVAQSPRYKITEKSQAVAFWCDPISGHATLYWYRQILGQGPELLVQFQDESVVDDSQLPKDRFSAERLKGVDSTLKIQPAELGDSAMYLCASSKTSGPLADTQYFGPGTRLTVL.

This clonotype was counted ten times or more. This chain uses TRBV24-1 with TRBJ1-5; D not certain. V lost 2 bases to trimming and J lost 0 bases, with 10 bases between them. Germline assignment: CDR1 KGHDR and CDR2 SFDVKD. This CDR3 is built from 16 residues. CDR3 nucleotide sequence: TGTGCCACCAGTGATTCGGGGAGGATTAGCAATCAGCCCCAGCATTTT. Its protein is CATSDSGRISNQPQHF.

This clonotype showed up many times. DNA for the CDR3: TGTGCCAGCAGTACCTCCGAGCCGGGGCAGTACTTC. Its translation: CASSTSEPGQYF. The chain has TRBV28 and TRBJ2-7; D remains unclear. Trimming cost V 5 bases and J 9 bases, with 14 bases left between them. The CDR3 spans 12 residues. Looked up from germline, CDR1 is MDHEN and CDR2 is SYDVKM.

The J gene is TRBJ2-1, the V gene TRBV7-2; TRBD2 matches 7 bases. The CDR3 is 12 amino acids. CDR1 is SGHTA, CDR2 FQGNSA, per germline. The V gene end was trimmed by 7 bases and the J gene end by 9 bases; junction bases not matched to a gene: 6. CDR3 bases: TGTGCCAGCAACTATCGGGAGGTTGAGCAGTTCTTC. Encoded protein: CASNYREVEQFF.

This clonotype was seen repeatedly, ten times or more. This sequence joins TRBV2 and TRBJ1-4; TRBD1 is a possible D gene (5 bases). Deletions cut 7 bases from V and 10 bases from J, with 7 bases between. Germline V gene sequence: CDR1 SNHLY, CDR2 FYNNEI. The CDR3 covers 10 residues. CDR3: CASNGGKLFF. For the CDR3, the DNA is TGTGCCAGCAATGGGGGAAAACTGTTTTTT.

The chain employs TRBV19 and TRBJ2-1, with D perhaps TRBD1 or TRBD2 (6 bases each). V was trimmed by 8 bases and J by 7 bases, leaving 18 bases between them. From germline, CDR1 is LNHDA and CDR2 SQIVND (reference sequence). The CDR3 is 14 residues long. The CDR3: CASSPGGPINEQFF. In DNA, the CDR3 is TGTGCCAGTTCCCCCGGGGGCCCGATTAATGAGCAGTTCTTC.

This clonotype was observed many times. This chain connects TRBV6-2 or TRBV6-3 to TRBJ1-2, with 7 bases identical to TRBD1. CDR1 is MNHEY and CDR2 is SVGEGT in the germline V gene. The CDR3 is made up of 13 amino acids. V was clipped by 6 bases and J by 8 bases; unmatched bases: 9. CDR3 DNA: TGTGCCAGCAGCCAGACAGGGACTCGAGGCTACACCTTC. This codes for CASSQTGTRGYTF.